The present entry profiles one TCR beta chain with its context. Antigen specificity is unknown. After extraction with the RNeasy kit, roughly 0.5 to 1 ug of the RNA was reverse transcribed using random hexamers. The amplification used immunoSEQ multiplex PCR on TCR beta CDR3; it spanned 54 Vbeta and 13 Jbeta. In TCRdb, the immunoSEQ multiplex PCR reads were re-called with MiXCR into one record per CDR3 protein. This sample has about 120,000 distinct CDR3 sequences, with roughly 95% found just once. The data belong to a study of CD8 T cells in Susac syndrome. Study as a whole: Patients with Susac syndrome were, at the time of blood collection, therapy-naive, maintained on corticosteroids, or maintained on intravenous immunoglobulin alone.

The CDR3 loop spans 13 amino acids. The junction had 4 bases not matched to a gene; V was cut back by 6 bases and J by 3 bases. Germline CDR1 and CDR2: SGHTA and FQGNSA. Both CD4+ and CD8+ T cells were negatively isolated, and TEMRA cells underwent FACS enrichment. Study conclusions and caveats: Within Susac syndrome CD4+ T cell repertoires, clonal expansion was not evident.

This clonotype originated in a human donor with Susac syndrome. The material sequenced was CD4+ T cells from PBMCs. V and J are TRBV7-2 and TRBJ2-7; 8 bases align to TRBD2. DNA for the CDR3: TGTGCCAGCAGTTTCCGGGAGGGCTACGAGCAGTACTTC. Translating gives CASSFREGYEQYF.